A single sample gave rise to the 3 T cell receptor beta chains below, sequenced in a study of T cells after yellow fever vaccination. A single record per CDR3 protein comes from TCRdb applying MiXCR to the 5' RACE reads. The sample has approximately 120,000 distinct CDR3 sequences, about 8.2% seen once. The material was CD8+ T cells sorted from PBMCs, obtained on the day of the yellow fever booster vaccination. The receptor set was obtained from a man younger than 35 who received the YFV17D yellow fever vaccine.

DNA for the CDR3: TGTGCCAGCAGCGTAGGGCAGGGATTGAACACTGAAGCTTTCTTT. Protein sequence: CASSVGQGLNTEAFF. The V call is TRBV9, the J call TRBJ1-1, with D maybe TRBD1 (5 bases). Trimming took off 0 bases at V and 0 bases at J, with 9 bases between the two ends. Germline values: CDR1 SGDLS, CDR2 YYNGEE. The CDR3 sequence is 15 residues long.

This clonotype was detected ten times or more. The gene calls are TRBV21-1 and TRBJ2-1. TRBV21-1 is a pseudogene segment. CDR3 length equals 17 residues. CDR3: CASSKVWESCSYNEQFF. The CDR3 DNA is TGTGCCAGCAGCAAAGTGTGGGAAAGTTGCTCCTACAATGAGCAGTTCTTC.

Only a few counts were recorded for this clonotype. J is TRBJ1-1 and V is TRBV7-6; 7 bases align to TRBD1. CDR3 length: 13 amino acids. The J segment lost 9 bases and the V segment lost 5 bases, leaving 9 bases of the junction unmatched. CDR1 and CDR2 (germline): SGHVS, FNYEAQ. The CDR3 bases are TGTGCCAGCAGCCTGGGGGGACAGCCTAAAGCTTTCTTT. Protein product: CASSLGGQPKAFF.